Shown below are 9 T cell receptor beta chains from a single sample sequenced in a study of OX40 agonist ivuxolimab in advanced cancers. Sequenced by immunoSEQ multiplex PCR; TCRdb stores in-frame clones only, minus some. The repertoire has around 69,000 clones, about 86% of them found once; the top ten carry 2.5% to 3%. This specimen consisted of CD4+ or CD8+ T cells sorted from blood, obtained in a trial of the OX40 agonist ivuxolimab. These receptors were collected from an adult with an advanced solid tumor such as melanoma, head and neck, liver or kidney cancer.

The chain links TRBV5-4 to TRBJ1-1; 7 bases agree with TRBD1. V was pared by 4 bases and J by 0 bases, with 12 bases of the junction left unmatched. This CDR3 comprises 17 residues. Germline CDR1 is SGHNT and CDR2 is YYREEE (reference sequence). CDR3 nucleotides: TGTGCCAGCAGCCCCGAGATTTCGACAGGGATGAACACTGAAGCTTTCTTT. It codes for CASSPEISTGMNTEAFF. Together with reference TRBV5-4 and TRBJ1-1, the CDR3 gives the full variable domain: ETGVTQSPTHLIKTRGQQVTLRCSSQSGHNTVSWYQQALGQGPQFIFQYYREEENGRGNFPPRFSGLQFPNYSSELNVNALELDDSALYLCASSPEISTGMNTEAFFGQGTRLTVV.

The chain has TRBV11-2 and TRBJ2-7; no clear D gene. From germline, CDR1 is SGHAT and CDR2 FQNNGV. The CDR3 length is 14 residues. V was pared by 5 bases and J by 2 bases, with 13 bases between. The CDR3 loop reads CASSQGRGTYEQYF. DNA of the CDR3: TGTGCCAGCAGCCAAGGTAGAGGTACCTACGAGCAGTACTTC.

V usage is TRBV10-3 and J usage is TRBJ1-2; D call uncertain. Trimming left V 6 bases short and J 7 bases short, with 15 bases between. From germline, CDR1 is ENHRY and CDR2 SYGVKD. This CDR3 has 13 amino acids. The CDR3 DNA reads as TGTGCCATCAGCCCCGGGGAAGGCGGTGGCTACACCTTC. Translating it yields CAISPGEGGGYTF.

The chain is built from TRBV2 and TRBJ2-5; 7 bases agree with TRBD1. The CDR3 sequence is 12 residues long. Germline V gene lookup returns CDR1 SNHLY and CDR2 FYNNEI. Unmatched junction bases numbered 2, after V lost 7 bases and J lost 3 bases. CDR3 sequence reads: CASKGTEETQYF. CDR3 DNA sequence: TGTGCCAGCAAGGGGACAGAAGAGACCCAGTACTTC.

The gene calls are TRBV15 and TRBJ2-7; 9 bases align to TRBD1. The germline V gene encodes CDR1 LNHNV and CDR2 YYDKDF (reference sequence). The J segment lost 2 bases and the V segment lost 4 bases, leaving 9 bases of the junction unmatched. The CDR3 has 16 amino acids. CDR3 amino acids: CATSTIKTGGAYEQYF. The CDR3 DNA reads as TGTGCCACCAGCACCATTAAGACAGGGGGGGCCTACGAGCAGTACTTC.

The J gene is TRBJ2-4, the V gene TRBV5-1; no firm D call. CDR3 size: 14 residues. Trimming left V 2 bases short and J 1 base short, with 7 bases between. Germline assignment: CDR1 SGHRS and CDR2 YFSETQ. The CDR3 DNA sequence: TGCGCCAGCAGCTTAGAAGGGGCCAAAAACATTCAGTACTTC. As protein: CASSLEGAKNIQYF.

The chain recombines TRBV29-1 with TRBJ2-4; weak D call: TRBD1 (5 bases). This CDR3 contains 14 residues. CDR1 and CDR2 (germline): SQVTM, ANQGSEA. V lost 1 base and J lost 2, with 9 bases in between. The CDR3 here is CSVEVWGSKNIQYF. The CDR3 nucleotides read TGCAGCGTTGAAGTTTGGGGCTCCAAAAACATTCAGTACTTC.

This CDR3 reads CASTDGPAGMAETQYF. The CDR3 DNA follows: TGCGCCAGCACCGACGGCCCAGCGGGGATGGCAGAGACCCAGTACTTC. The J gene is TRBJ2-5, the V gene TRBV4-1; 7 nucleotides match TRBD2. Germline V gene lookup returns CDR1 MGHRA and CDR2 YSYEKL. This CDR3 region has 16 residues. The V and J ends lost 7 bases and 4 bases, in that order; junction bases with no gene match: 15.

The V and J genes are TRBV2 and TRBJ1-1; D is possibly TRBD1 (5 bases). V lost 5 bases and J lost 1, with 14 bases in between. The CDR3 totals 15 residues. Germline V gene data show CDR1 as SNHLY and CDR2 as FYNNEI. The CDR3 region has the DNA TGTGCCAGCAGTCTCAGACAGCAACAGAACACTGAAGCTTTCTTT. It translates to CASSLRQQQNTEAFF.